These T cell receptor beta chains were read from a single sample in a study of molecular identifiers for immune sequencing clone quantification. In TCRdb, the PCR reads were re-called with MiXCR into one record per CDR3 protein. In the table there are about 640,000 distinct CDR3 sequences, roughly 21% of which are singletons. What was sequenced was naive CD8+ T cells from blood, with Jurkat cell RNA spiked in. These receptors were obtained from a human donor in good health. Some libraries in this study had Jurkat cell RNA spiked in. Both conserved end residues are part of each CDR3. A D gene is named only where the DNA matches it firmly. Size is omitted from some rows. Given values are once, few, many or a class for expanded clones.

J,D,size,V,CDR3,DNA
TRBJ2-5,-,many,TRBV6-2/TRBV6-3,CASSRPYQETQYF,TGTGCCAGCAGTCGTCCGTACCAAGAGACCCAGTACTTC
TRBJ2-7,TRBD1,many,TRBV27,CASALTGVRYEQYF,TGTGCCAGCGCCTTGACAGGGGTTCGGTACGAGCAGTACTTC
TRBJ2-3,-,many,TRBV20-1,CSARDWGGAGDTQYF,TGCAGTGCTAGAGATTGGGGGGGGGCTGGAGATACGCAGTATTTT
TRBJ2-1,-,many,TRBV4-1,CASSQEGGGLGNEQFF,TGCGCCAGCAGCCAGGAAGGTGGGGGGTTAGGAAATGAGCAGTTCTTC
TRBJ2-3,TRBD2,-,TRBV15,CATSNQIAGATDTQYF,TGTGCCACCAGCAATCAAATAGCGGGGGCCACAGATACGCAGTATTTT
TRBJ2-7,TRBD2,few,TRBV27,CASSSPLAGTYEQYF,TGTGCCAGCAGTTCACCACTAGCGGGAACCTACGAGCAGTACTTC
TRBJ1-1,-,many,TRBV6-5,CASSYSAVGGTEAFF,TGTGCCAGCAGTTACTCCGCCGTGGGGGGCACTGAAGCTTTCTTT
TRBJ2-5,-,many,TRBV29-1,CSAYRLGTETQYF,TGCAGCGCTTACCGGCTTGGCACGGAGACCCAGTACTTC
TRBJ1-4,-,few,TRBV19,CASSTSGSLEKLFF,TGTGCCAGTAGTACTTCAGGGAGTCTTGAAAAACTGTTTTTT
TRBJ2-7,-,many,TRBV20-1,CSAREEALSYEQYF,TGCAGTGCTAGAGAAGAGGCACTCTCCTACGAGCAGTACTTC
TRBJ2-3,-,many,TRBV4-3,CASSQDRASTDTQYF,TGCGCCAGCAGCCAAGATCGGGCTAGCACAGATACGCAGTATTTT
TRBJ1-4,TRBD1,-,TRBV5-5,CASSFPGQGAEKLFF,TGTGCCAGCAGCTTCCCGGGACAGGGGGCTGAAAAACTGTTTTTT
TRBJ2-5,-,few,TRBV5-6,CASRSEYQETQYF,TGTGCCAGCAGGTCAGAGTACCAAGAGACCCAGTACTTC
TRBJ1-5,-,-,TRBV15,CATSRDRGKNQPQHF,TGTGCCACCAGCAGAGATCGCGGGAAAAATCAGCCCCAGCATTTT
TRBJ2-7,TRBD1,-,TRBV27,CASLPGQGIHEQYF,TGTGCCAGCCTACCGGGACAGGGGATTCACGAGCAGTACTTC
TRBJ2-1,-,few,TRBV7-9,CASSLESTRQLTEQFF,TGTGCCAGCAGCTTAGAGAGTACACGACAGCTGACGGAGCAGTTCTTC
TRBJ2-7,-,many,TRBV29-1,CSAGEGSSYEQYF,TGCAGCGCTGGGGAAGGGAGCTCCTACGAGCAGTACTTC